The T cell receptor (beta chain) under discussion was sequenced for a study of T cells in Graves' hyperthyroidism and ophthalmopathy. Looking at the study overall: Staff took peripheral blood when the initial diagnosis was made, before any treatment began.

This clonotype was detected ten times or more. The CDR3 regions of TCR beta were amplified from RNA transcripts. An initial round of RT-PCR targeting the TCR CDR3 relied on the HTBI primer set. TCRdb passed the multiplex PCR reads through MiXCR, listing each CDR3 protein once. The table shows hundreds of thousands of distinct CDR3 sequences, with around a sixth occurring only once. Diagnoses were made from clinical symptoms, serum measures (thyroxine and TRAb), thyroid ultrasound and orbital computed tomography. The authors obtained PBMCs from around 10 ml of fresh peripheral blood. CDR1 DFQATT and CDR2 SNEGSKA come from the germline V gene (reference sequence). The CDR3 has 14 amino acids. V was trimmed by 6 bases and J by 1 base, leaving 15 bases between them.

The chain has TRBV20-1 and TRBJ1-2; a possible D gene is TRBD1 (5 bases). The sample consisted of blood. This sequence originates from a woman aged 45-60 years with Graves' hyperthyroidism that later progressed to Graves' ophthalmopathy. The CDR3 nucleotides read TGCAGTGCATATCGACAGCTACTTAACTATGGCTACACCTTC. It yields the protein CSAYRQLLNYGYTF.